Below, one TCR beta chain is given with its context. This sample was included in a study of shared clonotypes between healthy human individuals. V shed 4 bases, J shed 1 base, and the junction held 9 bases outside the gene matches. The CDR3 loop spans 16 amino acids. Germline V CDR1 and CDR2: SGHRS, YFSETQ. Repertoires were generated with immunoSEQ multiplex PCR, while TCRdb's copy carries only in-frame clones and drops some. The table has around 2.3 million clones, approximately 96% seen once. The sample was naive CD4+ T cells sorted from blood. The subset here: CD45RA+ positively selected. This rearrangement joins TRBV5-1 to TRBJ2-7, with 9 bases identical to TRBD2. The sequence was collected from a man between 18 and 29 years old in good health. This CDR3 reads CASSGQASGNSYEQYF. CDR3 nucleotides: TGCGCCAGCAGCGGCCAGGCTAGCGGGAATTCCTACGAGCAGTACTTC.